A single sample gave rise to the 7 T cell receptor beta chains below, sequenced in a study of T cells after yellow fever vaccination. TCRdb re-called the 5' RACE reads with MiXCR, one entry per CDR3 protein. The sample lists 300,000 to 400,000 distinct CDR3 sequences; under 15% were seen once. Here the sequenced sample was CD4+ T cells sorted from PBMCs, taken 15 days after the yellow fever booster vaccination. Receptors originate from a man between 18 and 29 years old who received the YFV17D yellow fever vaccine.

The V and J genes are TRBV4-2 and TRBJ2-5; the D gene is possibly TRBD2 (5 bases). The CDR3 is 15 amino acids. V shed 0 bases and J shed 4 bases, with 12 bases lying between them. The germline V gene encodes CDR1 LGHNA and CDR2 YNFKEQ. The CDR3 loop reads CASSQDLGAGETQYF. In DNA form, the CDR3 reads TGTGCCAGCAGCCAAGATCTGGGCGCGGGAGAGACCCAGTACTTC.

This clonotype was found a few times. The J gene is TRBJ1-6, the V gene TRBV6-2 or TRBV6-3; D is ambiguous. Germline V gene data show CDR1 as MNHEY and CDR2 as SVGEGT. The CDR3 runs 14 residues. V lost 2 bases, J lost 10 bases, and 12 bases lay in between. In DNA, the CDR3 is TGTGCCAGCAGTTACACCTTAGGGTTATCACCCCTCCACTTT. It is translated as CASSYTLGLSPLHF.

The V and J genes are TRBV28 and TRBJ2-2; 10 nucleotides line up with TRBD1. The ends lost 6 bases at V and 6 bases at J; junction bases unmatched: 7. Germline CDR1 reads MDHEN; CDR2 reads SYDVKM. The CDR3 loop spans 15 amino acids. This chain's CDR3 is CASSNAGTGAGELFF. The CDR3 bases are TGTGCCAGCAGCAATGCCGGGACAGGGGCCGGGGAGCTGTTTTTT.

CDR3 nucleotides: TGCAGCGTTGACTCCGGGAACACCGGGGAGCTGTTTTTT. This gives the protein CSVDSGNTGELFF. The V and J genes are TRBV29-1 and TRBJ2-2; D not certain. Trimming took 3 bases from V and 1 from J, leaving 6 bases between them. The germline gives CDR1 SQVTM, CDR2 ANQGSEA. The CDR3 length is 13 residues.

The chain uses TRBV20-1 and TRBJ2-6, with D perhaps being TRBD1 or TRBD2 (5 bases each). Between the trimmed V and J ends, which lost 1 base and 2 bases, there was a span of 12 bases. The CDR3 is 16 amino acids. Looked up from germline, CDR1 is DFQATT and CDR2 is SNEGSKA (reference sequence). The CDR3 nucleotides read TGCAGTGCTAGAGTTCAGGGAGCCCCTGGGGCCAACGTCCTGACTTTC. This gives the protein CSARVQGAPGANVLTF.

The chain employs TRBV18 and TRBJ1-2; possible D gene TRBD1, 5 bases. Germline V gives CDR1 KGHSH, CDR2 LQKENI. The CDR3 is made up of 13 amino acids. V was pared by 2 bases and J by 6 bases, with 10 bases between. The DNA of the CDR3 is TGTGCCAGCTCACCAAGGACACAGGATGGCTACACCTTC. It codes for CASSPRTQDGYTF.

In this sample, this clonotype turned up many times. In DNA, the CDR3 is TGCGCCAGCAGCTTGGGCCCGGCAGCAACTAATGAAAAACTGTTTTTT. It specifies CASSLGPAATNEKLFF. The chain couples TRBV5-1 to TRBJ1-4, with D hard to call. The CDR3 extends over 16 amino acids. The germline gives CDR1 SGHRS, CDR2 YFSETQ. V shed 0 bases and J shed 0 bases, with 9 bases lying between them.